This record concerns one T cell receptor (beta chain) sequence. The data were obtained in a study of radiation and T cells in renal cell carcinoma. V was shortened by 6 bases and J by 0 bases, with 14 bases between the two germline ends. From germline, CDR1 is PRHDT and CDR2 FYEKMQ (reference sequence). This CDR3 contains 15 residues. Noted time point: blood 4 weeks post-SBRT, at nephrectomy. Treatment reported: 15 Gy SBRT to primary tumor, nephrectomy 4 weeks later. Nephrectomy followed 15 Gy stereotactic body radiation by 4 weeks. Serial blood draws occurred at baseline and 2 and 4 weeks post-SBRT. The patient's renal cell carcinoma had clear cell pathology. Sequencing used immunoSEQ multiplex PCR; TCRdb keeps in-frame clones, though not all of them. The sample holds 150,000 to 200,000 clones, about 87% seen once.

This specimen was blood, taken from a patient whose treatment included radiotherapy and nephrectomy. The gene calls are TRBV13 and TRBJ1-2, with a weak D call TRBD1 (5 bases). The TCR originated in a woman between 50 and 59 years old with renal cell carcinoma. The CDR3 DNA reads TGTGCCAGCAGACCGAGGGGAAGCTCTAACTATGGCTACACCTTC. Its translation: CASRPRGSSNYGYTF.